These 20 T cell receptor beta chains share one sample of origin, sequenced in a study of regulatory T cells in long-lasting Graves disease (dated by TCRdb to about 2021). The library was obtained by multiplex PCR. Instrument on record: Illumina HiSeq 4000. CDR3 regions were amplified by Arm-PCR with iRepertoire HTBI primers to construct TCR beta libraries. Starting from the raw public reads, TCRdb applied fastp trimming at Q25, assembled clones with MiXCR and retained in-frame beta chains. Duplicate CDR3 protein sequences are folded into a single record with the most common DNA and genes. In all, the sample holds around 500,000 distinct CDR3 sequences, and around 11% of those were seen once. The top ten hold around 9.3% of the sample. What the time point label conveys for this sample: newly diagnosed GD, antithyroid drugs for less than 3 months. For both TCR sequencing and RNA sequencing, RNA was extracted from PBMCs in TRIzol.

A further study also used this sample, focusing on T cells in Graves' hyperthyroidism and ophthalmopathy.

The specimen comprised peripheral blood mononuclear cells (PBMCs), sampled at new diagnosis, from a patient treated with antithyroid drugs. These receptors were obtained from a woman in her 30s with Graves disease. Donor details come from another sample of the same person, matched by shared clones.

This clonotype has just a few counts. With a much larger clone just one base away, this may be a read error. This rearrangement joins TRBV7-2 to TRBJ2-1, with D unclear. The V gene lost 2 bases and the J gene lost 6 bases, with 5 bases spanning the gap. The CDR3 covers 12 residues. Germline lookup yields CDR1 SGHTA and CDR2 FQGNSA. In DNA, the CDR3 is TGTGCCAGCAGCTTATCTTTCAATGAGCAGTTCTTC. Its protein product is CASSLSFNEQFF.

As concerns this clonotype: A far larger clone is one base from this, pointing to a likely read error. The chain recombines TRBV6-1 with TRBJ2-1, with D hard to call. This CDR3 comprises 14 residues. V was shortened by 7 bases and J by 10 bases, with 20 bases between the two germline ends. CDR1 is MNHNS, CDR2 SASEGT, per germline. In DNA, the CDR3 is TGTGCCAGCAAAGAGGAAGTCTACCACTACGAGCAGTTCTTC. Residues: CASKEEVYHYEQFF.

This chain uses TRBV18 with TRBJ1-1; D gene uncertain. The ends were cut back, 4 bases at V and 6 bases at J, with 15 bases in the middle. This CDR3 is built from 14 residues. Per germline, CDR1 KGHSH and CDR2 LQKENI. Written as DNA, the CDR3 is TGTGCCAGCTCACGTCAATCGGAGAAGGCTGAAGCTTTCTTT. Its protein is CASSRQSEKAEAFF. Looking up the rest from reference TRBV18 and TRBJ1-1 gives the full variable domain: NAGVMQNPRHLVRRRGQEARLRCSPMKGHSHVYWYRQLPEEGLKFMVYLQKENIIDESGMPKERFSAEFPKEGPSILRIQQVVRGDSAAYFCASSRQSEKAEAFFGQGTRLTVV.

This clonotype was detected many times. The rearrangement links TRBV28 to TRBJ1-3; D remains ambiguous. CDR1 and CDR2 from the germline V gene are MDHEN and SYDVKM. V dropped 2 bases and J dropped 4 bases, with 6 bases sitting between them. This CDR3 comprises 13 residues. The CDR3 region has the DNA TGTGCCAGCAGTTTAGCGCAGGGAAACACCATATATTTT. Encoded protein: CASSLAQGNTIYF.

This clonotype has a count of ten or more. The chain employs TRBV20-1 and TRBJ2-3; 10 bases match TRBD2. Trimming took 4 bases from V and 4 from J; bases not matched to a gene: 8. In germline, CDR1 is DFQATT, CDR2 SNEGSKA (reference sequence). The length of the CDR3 is 15 residues. The CDR3 here is CSAKGSGRVPDTQYF. DNA of the CDR3: TGCAGTGCTAAGGGCAGCGGGAGGGTACCAGATACGCAGTATTTT.

This clonotype was observed a handful of times. The genes are TRBV19 and TRBJ2-2; D is perhaps TRBD1 or TRBD2 (5 bases each). From germline, CDR1 is LNHDA and CDR2 SQIVND (reference sequence). The germline V and J ends were trimmed by 4 bases and 2 bases, with 11 bases remaining between them. This CDR3 region has 15 residues. The CDR3 nucleotides read TGTGCCAGTAGTACCGGGACCCTCAACACCGGGGAGCTGTTTTTT. Translating gives CASSTGTLNTGELFF.

There are a few counts of this clonotype. J is TRBJ2-1 and V is TRBV2; D is possibly TRBD1 (7 bases). Germline V CDR1 and CDR2: SNHLY, FYNNEI. Between the trimmed V and J ends, which lost 6 bases and 7 bases, there was a span of 16 bases. This CDR3 comprises 14 residues. CDR3 residues: CASSSEGAGNEQFF. In DNA, the CDR3 is TGTGCCAGCAGCTCGGAGGGGGCGGGGAATGAGCAGTTCTTC.

CDR3 in DNA: TGTGCCAGCAGTTACGGACGCAACACCGGGGAGCTGTTTTTT. Translating it yields CASSYGRNTGELFF. This chain links TRBV28 with TRBJ2-2; no clear D gene. V lost 4 bases and J 2 bases, leaving 8 bases between the germline ends. The germline V gene encodes CDR1 MDHEN and CDR2 SYDVKM. This CDR3 region has 14 residues.

The chain employs TRBV19 and TRBJ1-5; D uncertain. CDR1 is LNHDA and CDR2 is SQIVND in the germline V gene (reference sequence). The ends were cut back, 7 bases at V and 10 bases at J, with 20 bases in the middle. This CDR3 is 14 amino acids long. The CDR3 DNA reads TGTGCCAGTACCCCTTTGGGGTGGGTGCATCCCCAGCATTTT. This sequence encodes CASTPLGWVHPQHF.

About this clonotype itself: Possible read error: a much larger clone is one base away. This chain links TRBV2 with TRBJ1-4, with 7 bases aligning to TRBD1. V shed 4 bases, J shed 4 bases, and the junction held 9 bases outside the gene matches. The CDR3 is 16 residues long. CDR1 is SNHLY and CDR2 is FYNNEI in the germline V gene. The CDR3: CASSGAGGSFNEKLFF. CDR3 nucleotide sequence: TGTGCCAGCAGTGGGGCAGGGGGATCCTTTAATGAAAAACTGTTTTTT.

This clonotype was found many times. The genes are TRBV2 and TRBJ2-3; D is uncertain. This CDR3 region has 15 residues. CDR1 is SNHLY, CDR2 FYNNEI, per germline. V lost 6 bases and J 1 base, leaving 14 bases between the germline ends. CDR3 coding DNA: TGTGCCAGCAGACCCCCATGGCGGCGCACAGATACGCAGTATTTT. Amino acids: CASRPPWRRTDTQYF. Together with reference TRBV2 and TRBJ2-3, the CDR3 gives the full variable domain: EPEVTQTPSHQVTQMGQEVILRCVPISNHLYFYWYRQILGQKVEFLVSFYNNEISEKSEIFDDQFSVERPDGSNFTLKIRSTKLEDSAMYFCASRPPWRRTDTQYFGPGTRLTVL.

This chain joins TRBV28 and TRBJ2-5, with 9 nucleotides matching TRBD2. Per germline, CDR1 MDHEN and CDR2 SYDVKM. The CDR3 sequence is 16 residues long. Trimming at V came to 3 bases and at J to 5 bases, leaving 10 bases not matched to a gene. Here the CDR3 DNA reads TGTGCCAGCAGTTTCTGGGCGGGAGGGCCCGGGGAGACCCAGTACTTC. Residues: CASSFWAGGPGETQYF. Full variable domain (missing parts from reference TRBV28 and TRBJ2-5): DVKVTQSSRYLVKRTGEKVFLECVQDMDHENMFWYRQDPGLGLRLIYFSYDVKMKEKGDIPEGYSVSREKKERFSLILESASTNQTSMYLCASSFWAGGPGETQYFGPGTRLLVL.

Ten or more counts support this clonotype. The CDR3 DNA reads as TGCGCCAGCAGCAAGCTAGCGGGAGTAAAAACCGGGGAGCTGTTTTTT. Translation: CASSKLAGVKTGELFF. This rearrangement joins TRBV5-1 to TRBJ2-2; 10 nucleotides agree with TRBD2. Germline V gene lookup returns CDR1 SGHRS and CDR2 YFSETQ. CDR3 size: 16 residues. The trim removed 4 bases at V and 5 bases at J, leaving 8 bases unmatched.

The table lists this clonotype with many counts. The chain is built from TRBV28 and TRBJ1-1; D may be TRBD1 (6 bases). The V gene lost 3 bases and the J gene lost 1 base, with 15 bases spanning the gap. This CDR3 has 16 residues. Germline lookup yields CDR1 MDHEN and CDR2 SYDVKM. The CDR3 sequence: CASSFLAGDPNTEAFF. The CDR3 DNA sequence: TGTGCCAGCAGTTTCCTCGCAGGGGACCCGAACACTGAAGCTTTCTTT.

The chain carries TRBV7-2 and TRBJ1-2; a possible D gene is TRBD1 (6 bases). CDR3 length equals 15 residues. V shed 5 bases and J shed 4 bases, with 17 bases lying between them. Germline values: CDR1 SGHTA, CDR2 FQGNSA. In nucleotides, the CDR3 is TGTGCCAGCAGCCATTTAGGGGGGGAGGGCTATGGCTACACCTTC. Amino acid sequence: CASSHLGGEGYGYTF.

The sample holds many counts of this clonotype. The V and J genes are TRBV20-1 and TRBJ2-5; 7 nucleotides align to TRBD1. The CDR3 totals 13 residues. Germline lookup yields CDR1 DFQATT and CDR2 SNEGSKA (reference sequence). V lost 3 bases to trimming and J lost 5 bases; unmatched junction nucleotides: 6. CDR3 nucleotides: TGCAGTGCTAGGTACAGGGGCGTGGAGACCCAGTACTTC. Protein sequence: CSARYRGVETQYF.

The chain joins TRBV4-2 to TRBJ2-1, with TRBD2 matching over 10 bases. CDR3 length equals 14 residues. Germline CDR1 and CDR2: LGHNA and YNFKEQ. V was pared by 2 bases and J by 7 bases, with 2 bases of the junction left unmatched. CDR3 DNA sequence: TGTGCCAGCAGCCAAACTAGCGGGGAAAATGAGCAGTTCTTC. Translating gives CASSQTSGENEQFF.

This clonotype was detected only a few times. The chain links TRBV16 to TRBJ1-1; D might be TRBD1 (5 bases). The germline V gene encodes CDR1 KGHSY and CDR2 FQNENV. The CDR3 is 14 residues long. Deletions cut 1 base from V and 4 bases from J, with 10 bases between. The CDR3 DNA reads as TGTGCCAGCAGCCAATGGGGGATCGGCACTGAAGCTTTCTTT. Translating gives CASSQWGIGTEAFF.

This clonotype was detected a few times. Here the CDR3 DNA reads TGTGCCAGCCATACCGGGACAGGGAAATCACCCCTCCACTTT. Translating gives CASHTGTGKSPLHF. This chain uses TRBV6-4 with TRBJ1-6, with 9 positions matching TRBD1. CDR3 length: 14 amino acids. From germline, CDR1 is MRHNA and CDR2 SNTAGT. With 8 bases clipped from V and 10 bases from J, the junction kept 9 bases outside the gene matches.

This clonotype has a handful of counts. V usage is TRBV6-1 and J usage is TRBJ1-5, with D unresolved. CDR1 is MNHNS and CDR2 is SASEGT in the germline V gene. CDR3 size: 14 residues. The V end lost 5 bases, the J end lost 0 bases, and 8 bases lay between the germline ends. The CDR3 loop reads CASSIHYSNQPQHF. The DNA of the CDR3 is TGTGCCAGCAGTATACACTATAGCAATCAGCCCCAGCATTTT.